This entry features one TCR beta chain sequence. The antigen is unknown. The data were obtained in a study of cytomegalovirus exposure and HLA in healthy donors. Overall study findings and caveats: TCR beta sequences reportedly predicted most subjects' HLA-A and HLA-B alleles accurately.

Primers for the PCR totalled 60 Vbeta and 13 Jbeta. Generated by immunoSEQ multiplex PCR, the TCRdb table keeps only in-frame clones and is missing some. The sample has 150,000 to 200,000 clones; approximately 80% are singletons. V lost 6 bases and J 7 bases, leaving 16 bases between the germline ends. In germline, CDR1 is ENHRY, CDR2 SYGVKD. This CDR3 is built from 15 residues. The clonotype originates from a man aged 18 to 30 in good health and CMV-seropositive. The sequencing input was PBMCs. The rearrangement links TRBV10-3 to TRBJ1-6; D uncertain. CDR3 sequence reads: CAISFSRLQNSPLHF. The CDR3, as DNA: TGTGCCATCAGCTTTTCCCGATTACAGAATTCACCCCTCCACTTT.